A selection of T cell receptor beta chains follows, all from one sample in a study of blood T cells in healthy people across ages. Each CDR3 protein gets one entry after TCRdb re-called the 5' RACE reads with MiXCR. The table records over 1,200,000 distinct CDR3 sequences, around 59% of them present only once. The sample taken for sequencing was blood. The source is a man between 18 and 29 years old in good health. Each CDR3 is given with its conserved first and last residue. A D gene is named only where the DNA matches it firmly. A row's size may be missing; if present it is once, few, many or a size class.

V gene	J gene	clone size	D gene	CDR3 protein	CDR3 DNA
TRBV6-1	TRBJ2-7	NA	NA	CATFSYEQYF	TGTGCCACCTTCTCCTACGAGCAGTACTTC
TRBV15	TRBJ1-3	NA	NA	CAASPARLVNSGNTIYF	TGTGCCGCCAGCCCGGCTCGGTTGGTAAACTCTGGAAACACCATATATTTT
TRBV29-1	TRBJ2-2	few	NA	CSVGAGNTGELFF	TGCAGCGTTGGTGCGGGGAACACCGGGGAGCTGTTTTTT
TRBV4-1	TRBJ1-2	NA	TRBD1	CASSFTTGKEANYGYTF	TGCGCCAGCAGTTTCACGACAGGGAAGGAGGCTAACTATGGCTACACCTTC
TRBV9	TRBJ2-7	NA	TRBD2	CASSVNSGGIYEQYF	TGTGCCAGCAGCGTAAATAGCGGGGGTATCTACGAGCAGTACTTC
TRBV3-1	TRBJ2-7	NA	NA	CASSQRTIEYEQYF	TGTGCCAGCAGCCAACGGACTATAGAATACGAGCAGTACTTC
TRBV20-1	TRBJ1-6	NA	TRBD1	CSACRDRDSPLHF	TGCAGTGCCTGCCGGGACAGGGATTCACCCCTCCACTTT
TRBV20-1	TRBJ1-2	NA	TRBD1	CSARVGWGQLYGYTF	TGCAGTGCTAGAGTCGGTTGGGGACAGCTCTATGGCTACACCTTC
TRBV15	TRBJ2-1	NA	TRBD1	CATSFSGTGDNEQFF	TGTGCCACCAGCTTCTCTGGGACAGGGGACAATGAGCAGTTCTTC
TRBV14	TRBJ1-1	many	NA	CASSQGSNTEAFF	TGTGCCAGCAGCCAGGGATCTAACACTGAAGCTTTCTTT
TRBV12-3/TRBV12-4	TRBJ1-1	NA	TRBD1	CASSIRTGREAFF	TGTGCCAGCAGTATAAGGACAGGGCGGGAAGCTTTCTTT
TRBV3-1	TRBJ2-7	NA	NA	CASSQTSTTYEQYF	TGTGCCAGCAGCCAAACTTCGACCACCTACGAGCAGTACTTC
TRBV9	TRBJ2-1	NA	NA	CASSPLRRPSYNEQFF	TGTGCCAGCAGCCCCCTCAGGCGGCCATCCTACAATGAGCAGTTCTTC
TRBV12-3/TRBV12-4	TRBJ2-1	NA	NA	CASSYTGGAYNEQFF	TGTGCCAGCAGCTATACCGGAGGGGCCTACAATGAGCAGTTCTTC
TRBV7-9	TRBJ2-3	NA	NA	CASSQSRGTDTQYF	TGTGCCAGCAGCCAGAGCCGGGGGACAGATACGCAGTATTTT
TRBV29-1	TRBJ2-7	few	NA	CSVGWRGDEQYF	TGCAGCGTTGGATGGAGGGGCGACGAGCAGTACTTC
TRBV20-1	TRBJ2-5	NA	TRBD2	CSAIVDRASGGTQETQYF	TGCAGTGCTATAGTGGACAGGGCTAGCGGGGGCACCCAGGAGACCCAGTACTTC
TRBV15	TRBJ2-5	few	NA	CATSRDLQETQYF	TGTGCCACCAGCAGAGACTTACAAGAGACCCAGTACTTC
TRBV2	TRBJ2-7	few	TRBD2	CASQREQSYEQYF	TGTGCCAGTCAGCGGGAGCAGTCCTACGAGCAGTACTTC